The 5 T cell receptor beta chains below come from one sample, sequenced in a study of OX40 agonist ivuxolimab in advanced cancers. This table comes from immunoSEQ multiplex PCR, and its TCRdb copy is limited to in-frame clones, with some not included. The table includes about 45,000 clones, over 65% detected once. The sequencing here drew on CD4+ or CD8+ T cells sorted from blood, taken in a trial of the OX40 agonist ivuxolimab. The receptors shown here come from an adult with an advanced solid tumor such as melanoma, head and neck, liver or kidney cancer.

V gene TRBV20-1 combines with J gene TRBJ1-1, with D unclear. Germline CDR1 and CDR2: DFQATT and SNEGSKA (reference sequence). CDR3 length: 10 amino acids. V was clipped by 3 bases and J by 5 bases, with 4 bases between them. The CDR3: CSARNTEAFF. DNA of the CDR3: TGCAGTGCTAGGAATACTGAAGCTTTCTTT.

The chain employs TRBV13 and TRBJ2-7, with D maybe TRBD1 (6 bases). The CDR3 length is 15 residues. Trimming took 2 bases from V and 3 from J, leaving 14 bases between them. From germline, CDR1 is PRHDT and CDR2 FYEKMQ (reference sequence). CDR3 residues: CASSLSPGAYYEQYF. CDR3 sequence (DNA): TGTGCCAGCAGCTTAAGCCCAGGGGCCTACTACGAGCAGTACTTC.

The chain combines TRBV14 with TRBJ2-3; unclear D gene. CDR1 and CDR2 from the germline V gene are SGHDN and FVKESK. V lost 0 bases and J 6 bases, leaving 7 bases between the germline ends. There are 13 residues in the CDR3. The CDR3 is CASSQDLVDTQYF. The CDR3 region has the DNA TGTGCCAGCAGCCAAGATCTGGTCGATACGCAGTATTTT.

This chain links TRBV5-1 with TRBJ2-2; TRBD2 aligns across 10 bases. This CDR3 has 16 amino acids. V lost 4 bases to trimming and J lost 7 bases; unmatched junction nucleotides: 10. Germline V lookup: CDR1 SGHRS, CDR2 YFSETQ. The CDR3 coding sequence is TGCGCCAGCAGCATTATAGCGGGGGGCCTTGGCGGGGAGCTGTTTTTT. Translated, it gives CASSIIAGGLGGELFF.

V gene TRBV4-3 combines with J gene TRBJ1-2; 11 positions match TRBD1. Looked up from germline, CDR1 is LGHNA and CDR2 is YSLEER. Trimming cost V 3 bases and J 2 bases; bases outside gene matches: 2. The CDR3 contains 15 residues. The CDR3 DNA reads TGCGCCAGCAGCCAGGGGACAGGGGGAAACTATGGCTACACCTTC. Its protein is CASSQGTGGNYGYTF.